This TCR beta chain comes out of a study of blood T cell repertoires in COVID-19. Using immunoSEQ multiplex PCR, the repertoire was profiled, and TCRdb retains in-frame clones only, with some absent. This table holds 350,000 to 550,000 clones, 85% to 90% found once. CDR1 and CDR2 (germline): MDHEN, SYDVKM. This CDR3 contains 13 residues. The V gene lost 3 bases and the J gene lost 6 bases, with 12 bases spanning the gap. Sequencing input: peripheral blood. The gene calls are TRBV28 and TRBJ2-7, with D possibly matching TRBD2 (5 bases). This sequence originates from a woman aged 25 to 39 with acute or convalescent COVID-19. In nucleotides, the CDR3 is TGTGCCAGCAGTTTCCAGTTTGGAGGCGAGCAGTACTTC. This sequence encodes CASSFQFGGEQYF.